This T cell receptor beta chain was found in a study of vaccination effects on CD4 cells after COVID-19. Study-wide points: After vaccination of healthy people, only 1 of 255 vaccine-induced clones cross-reacted with common cold coronaviruses.

Regarding this clone: As yet, its antigen is unknown.

Repertoires were generated with immunoSEQ multiplex PCR, while TCRdb's copy carries only in-frame clones and drops some. Among about 22,000 clones listed, about three quarters were seen once. Using viral peptide pools, the ViraFEST assay grew out antigen-specific CD4+ T cells prior to sequencing. Isolating CD4+ T cells followed roughly ten days of culture. Nucleocapsid antibody tests were negative, and the vaccine recipients had no prior SARS-CoV-2 infection. With approximately 9.6 ug/ml peptides and about 9.5 IU/ml IL-2, around 2.1 million PBMC per well were cultured. J gave up 0 bases and V 5 bases, and 6 bases lay outside the gene matches. From germline, CDR1 is MNHEY and CDR2 SVGAGI. The CDR3 has 15 residues.

The V call is TRBV6-5, the J call TRBJ2-7, with TRBD2 identical over 8 bases. The origin of this receptor is a human donor who received a COVID-19 vaccine. Source: CD4+ T cells from PBMCs cultured with HCoV-NL63 spike peptides, taken before COVID-19 vaccination. The CDR3 DNA reads as TGTGCCAGCAGTCGGGGGGGCGTCAGCTCCTACGAGCAGTACTTC. Translating it yields CASSRGGVSSYEQYF.